This TCR beta chain was identified in a study of blood T cell repertoires in COVID-19. Study-wide context: From the United States, Italy and Spain came samples of acute and convalescent COVID-19. T cells, B-cell-depleted T cells, or PBMCs supplied cDNA or gDNA.

The germline gives CDR1 WNHNN, CDR2 SYGVQD (reference sequence). Losses at the gene ends were 6 bases for V and 6 bases for J; bases not matched to a gene: 11. The CDR3 consists of 14 residues. In the original analysis: For nucleated cells, counts were estimated from reference gene primer amplification. Method: immunoSEQ multiplex PCR; TCRdb's copy keeps in-frame clones and lacks some. V, J and clone size are taken as reported in that table, and D and trimming were inferred from the DNA itself. The sample contains about 370,000 clones, approximately 90% of which appear only once. All exposed participants met a person with COVID-19 within 2 weeks before entering the study.

The chain carries TRBV10-1 and TRBJ2-7, with TRBD1 identical over 7 bases. The sequencing input was PBMCs or T cells enriched from blood (not recorded which). This sequence originates from a woman aged 40 to 55 who had been exposed to COVID-19. The CDR3 loop is CASSATGVLREQYF. The CDR3, as DNA: TGCGCCAGCAGCGCAACAGGGGTCCTACGCGAGCAGTACTTC.